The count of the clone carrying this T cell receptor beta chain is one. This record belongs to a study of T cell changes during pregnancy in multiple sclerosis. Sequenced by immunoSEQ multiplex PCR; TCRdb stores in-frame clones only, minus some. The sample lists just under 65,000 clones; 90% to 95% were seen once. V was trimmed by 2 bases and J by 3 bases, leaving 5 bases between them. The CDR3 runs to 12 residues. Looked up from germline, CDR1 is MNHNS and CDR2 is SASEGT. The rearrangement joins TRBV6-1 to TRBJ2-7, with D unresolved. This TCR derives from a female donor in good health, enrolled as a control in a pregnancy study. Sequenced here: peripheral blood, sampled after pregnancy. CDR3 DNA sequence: TGTGCCAGCAGTGAACGAGGCTACGAGCAGTACTTC. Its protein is CASSERGYEQYF.